These T cell receptor beta chains were read from a single sample in a study of blood T cell repertoires in COVID-19. TCRdb's copy holds only in-frame clones and misses some; the assay was immunoSEQ multiplex PCR. Among about 310,000 clones listed, around nine tenths were seen once. The sample comprised peripheral blood. All receptors derive from a man between 45 and 60 years old with active or convalescent COVID-19. The CDR3 runs from the conserved cysteine through the conserved F or W. A D gene is named only where the DNA matches it firmly. Clone size is given for some rows only: seen once, a few or many times, or a class if the clone is expanded.

J | D | length | size | V | CDR3 | DNA
TRBJ1-2 | - | 13 | - | TRBV5-6 | CASTQPQGYGYTF | TGTGCCAGCACCCAACCTCAGGGATATGGCTACACCTTC
TRBJ2-3 | - | 19 | - | TRBV18 | CASSAMSWDVGQLTDTQYF | TGTGCCAGCTCGGCGATGTCATGGGATGTAGGACAGTTAACAGATACGCAGTATTTT
TRBJ2-7 | TRBD1 | 13 | - | TRBV12-3/TRBV12-4 | CASSPTGAYEQYF | TGTGCCAGCAGCCCGACAGGGGCCTACGAGCAGTACTTC
TRBJ1-5 | - | 16 | - | TRBV19 | CASTFVTGGLRQPQHF | TGTGCCAGTACTTTCGTTACGGGGGGCTTGCGTCAGCCCCAGCATTTT
TRBJ2-3 | TRBD2 | 16 | - | TRBV7-2 | CASAGNSGGTTDTQYF | TGTGCCAGCGCGGGCAATAGCGGGGGGACCACAGATACGCAGTATTTT
TRBJ1-2 | - | 12 | - | TRBV7-9 | CASSLSGGGYTF | TGTGCCAGCAGCCTCAGTGGAGGTGGCTACACCTTC
TRBJ2-1 | - | 13 | - | TRBV18 | CASSPRQHNEQFF | TGTGCCAGCTCACCACGACAGCACAATGAGCAGTTCTTC
TRBJ2-7 | TRBD1 | 17 | - | TRBV7-8 | CASSSLPGQGKRDEQYF | TGTGCCAGCAGCTCTCTCCCGGGACAGGGAAAACGGGACGAGCAGTACTTC
TRBJ1-1 | - | 15 | - | TRBV21-1 | CASSAPGQGAIDAFF | TGTGCCAGCAGCGCCCCGGGACAGGGGGCAATCGACGCTTTCTTT
TRBJ1-3 | - | 16 | - | TRBV7-2 | CASSLARSGAGNTIYF | TGTGCCAGCAGCTTAGCGAGATCAGGCGCTGGAAACACCATATATTTT
TRBJ2-2 | TRBD2 | 15 | - | TRBV19 | CASRGGTTVTGELFF | TGTGCCAGTAGGGGAGGGACTACGGTTACCGGGGAGCTGTTTTTT
TRBJ1-1 | TRBD1 | 14 | once | TRBV5-1 | CASSPGTGDSEAFF | TGCGCCAGCAGCCCGGGGACAGGGGACTCTGAAGCTTTCTTT
TRBJ2-7 | TRBD1 | 13 | - | TRBV18 | CASSRGQSYEQYF | TGTGCCAGCTCGAGGGGACAGTCCTACGAGCAGTACTTC
TRBJ2-3 | TRBD1 | 14 | - | TRBV2 | CASSRDRGIYTQYF | TGTGCCAGCAGCCGGGACAGGGGGATTTATACGCAGTATTTT
TRBJ1-6 | - | 16 | - | TRBV4-3 | CASSILTPLPNSPLHF | TGCGCCAGCAGCATACTAACTCCACTTCCTAATTCACCCCTCCACTTT
TRBJ2-5 | - | 13 | - | TRBV6-5 | CASSYNRQETQYF | TGTGCCAGCAGTTACAACAGACAAGAGACCCAGTACTTC
TRBJ1-2 | - | 13 | - | TRBV15 | CATSPDGLVGYTF | TGTGCCACCAGCCCCGATGGGCTGGTCGGCTACACCTTC
TRBJ1-5 | - | 16 | - | TRBV24-1 | CATSGSAGYSNQPQHF | TGTGCCACCAGTGGGAGTGCAGGGTATAGCAATCAGCCCCAGCATTTT
TRBJ2-2 | TRBD2 | 16 | - | TRBV29-1 | CSVDSAGGPGTGELFF | TGCAGCGTTGATTCGGCGGGAGGGCCGGGCACCGGGGAGCTGTTTTTT
TRBJ2-3 | - | 15 | few | TRBV23-1 | CASSQPQVGTDTQYF | TGCGCCAGCAGTCAACCACAGGTTGGCACAGATACGCAGTATTTT
TRBJ2-1 | - | 14 | - | TRBV21-1 | CASSKGVRIAEQFF | TGTGCCAGCAGCAAAGGAGTTAGAATCGCTGAGCAGTTCTTC
TRBJ2-7 | TRBD2 | 15 | - | TRBV27 | CASSRWTGGAYEQYF | TGTGCCAGCAGTCGATGGACGGGAGGAGCCTACGAGCAGTACTTC
TRBJ1-6 | TRBD1 | 16 | - | TRBV9 | CASSPRQGGNNSPLHF | TGTGCCAGCAGCCCCCGACAGGGTGGGAATAATTCACCCCTCCACTTT
TRBJ2-7 | - | 14 | - | TRBV30 | CAWSVASGSREQYF | TGTGCCTGGAGTGTGGCGTCGGGGTCCCGCGAGCAGTACTTC
TRBJ2-2 | TRBD2 | 17 | - | TRBV30 | CAWTGGGTSANTGELFF | TGTGCCTGGACCGGGGGGGGAACTTCCGCGAACACCGGGGAGCTGTTTTTT
TRBJ2-3 | - | 15 | - | TRBV24-1 | CATSESTRRTDTQYF | TGTGCCACCAGTGAGTCGACTAGGCGCACAGATACGCAGTATTTT
TRBJ1-1 | - | 18 | - | TRBV3-1/TRBV3-2 | CASSPYPCTTGDVTEAFF | TGTGCCAGCAGTCCATATCCTTGTACGACAGGTGATGTCACTGAAGCTTTCTTT
TRBJ2-1 | - | 13 | - | TRBV6-1 | CASSESDYNEQFF | TGTGCCAGCAGTGAATCAGATTACAATGAGCAGTTCTTC
TRBJ1-5 | - | 15 | - | TRBV9 | CASSVESGVNQPQHF | TGTGCCAGCAGCGTAGAGTCAGGGGTAAATCAGCCCCAGCATTTT
TRBJ1-4 | - | 13 | - | TRBV5-6 | CASNRLRNEKLFF | TGTGCCAGCAACAGGCTTAGAAATGAAAAACTGTTTTTT
TRBJ1-4 | TRBD1 | 20 | few | TRBV5-1 | CASSIKPQLGTAGAGEKLFF | TGCGCCAGCAGCATAAAACCGCAATTGGGGACAGCGGGGGCTGGGGAAAAACTGTTTTTT
TRBJ1-1 | TRBD1 | 15 | - | TRBV7-9 | CASSPSTGSYTEAFF | TGTGCCAGCAGCCCTTCGACAGGGTCGTACACTGAAGCTTTCTTT
TRBJ1-4 | - | 15 | - | TRBV5-1 | CASRERPTTNEKLFF | TGCGCCAGCAGAGAGCGACCAACAACTAATGAAAAACTGTTTTTT